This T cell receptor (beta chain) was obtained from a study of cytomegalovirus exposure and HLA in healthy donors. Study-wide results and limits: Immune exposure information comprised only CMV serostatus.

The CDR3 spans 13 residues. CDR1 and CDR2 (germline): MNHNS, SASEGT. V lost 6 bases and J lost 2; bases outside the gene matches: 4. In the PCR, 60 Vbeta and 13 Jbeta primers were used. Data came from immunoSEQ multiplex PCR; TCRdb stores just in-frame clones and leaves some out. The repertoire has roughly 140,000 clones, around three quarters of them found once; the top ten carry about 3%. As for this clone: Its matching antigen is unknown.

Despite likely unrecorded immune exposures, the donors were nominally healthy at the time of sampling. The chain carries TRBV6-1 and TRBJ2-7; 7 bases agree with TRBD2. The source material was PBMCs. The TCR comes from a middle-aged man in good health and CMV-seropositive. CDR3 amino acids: CASRLGLAYEQYF. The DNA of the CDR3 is TGTGCCAGCAGGTTAGGACTAGCCTACGAGCAGTACTTC.